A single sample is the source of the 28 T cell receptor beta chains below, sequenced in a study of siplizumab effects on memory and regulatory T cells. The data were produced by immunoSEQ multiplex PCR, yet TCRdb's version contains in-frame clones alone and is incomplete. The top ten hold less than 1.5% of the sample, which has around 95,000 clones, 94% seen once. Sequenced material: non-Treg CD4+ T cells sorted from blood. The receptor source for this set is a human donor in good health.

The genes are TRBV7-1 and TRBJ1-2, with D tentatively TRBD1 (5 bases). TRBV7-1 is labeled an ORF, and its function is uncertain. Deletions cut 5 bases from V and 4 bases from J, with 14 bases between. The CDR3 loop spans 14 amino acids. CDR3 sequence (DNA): TGTGCCAGCAGCCCAGGACGGGGCTTCTATGGCTACACCTTC. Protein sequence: CASSPGRGFYGYTF.

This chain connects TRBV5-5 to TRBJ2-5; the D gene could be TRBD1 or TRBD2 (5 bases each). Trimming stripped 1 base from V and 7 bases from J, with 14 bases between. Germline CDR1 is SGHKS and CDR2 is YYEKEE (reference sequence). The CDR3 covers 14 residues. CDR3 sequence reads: CASSLLSRGRTQYF. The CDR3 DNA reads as TGTGCCAGCAGCTTGTTGTCACGGGGCAGGACCCAGTACTTC.

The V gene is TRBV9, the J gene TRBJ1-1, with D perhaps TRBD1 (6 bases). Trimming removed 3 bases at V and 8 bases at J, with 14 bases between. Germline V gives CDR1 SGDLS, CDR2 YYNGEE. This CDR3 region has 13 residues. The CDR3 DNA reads TGTGCCAGCAGCGCTAGTGGAAGGGGGGAAGCTTTCTTT. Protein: CASSASGRGEAFF.

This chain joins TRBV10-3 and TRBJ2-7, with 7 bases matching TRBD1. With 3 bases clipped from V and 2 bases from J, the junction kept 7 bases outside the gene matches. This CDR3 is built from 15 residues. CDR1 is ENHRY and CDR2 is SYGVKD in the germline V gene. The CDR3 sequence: CAISDPDRSTYEQYF. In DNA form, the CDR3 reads TGTGCCATCAGTGACCCGGACAGGTCAACCTACGAGCAGTACTTC.

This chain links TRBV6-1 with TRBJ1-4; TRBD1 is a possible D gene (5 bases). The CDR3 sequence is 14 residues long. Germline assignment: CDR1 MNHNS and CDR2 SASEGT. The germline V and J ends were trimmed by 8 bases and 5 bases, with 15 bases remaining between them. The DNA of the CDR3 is TGTGCCAGCCTATTGGGGGGAAAGAATGAAAAACTGTTTTTT. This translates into CASLLGGKNEKLFF.

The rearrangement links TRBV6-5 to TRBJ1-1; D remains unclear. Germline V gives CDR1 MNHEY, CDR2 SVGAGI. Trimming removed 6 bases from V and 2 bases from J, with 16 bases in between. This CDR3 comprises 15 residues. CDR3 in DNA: TGTGCCAGCAGCCGCTCGGCCGGGATCAACACTGAAGCTTTCTTT. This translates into CASSRSAGINTEAFF.

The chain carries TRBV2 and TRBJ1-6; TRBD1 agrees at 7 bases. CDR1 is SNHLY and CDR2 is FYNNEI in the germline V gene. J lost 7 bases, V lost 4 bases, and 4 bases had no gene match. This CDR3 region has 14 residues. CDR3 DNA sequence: TGTGCCAGCAGTGCAAGGGACAGCAATTCACCCCTCCACTTT. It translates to CASSARDSNSPLHF.

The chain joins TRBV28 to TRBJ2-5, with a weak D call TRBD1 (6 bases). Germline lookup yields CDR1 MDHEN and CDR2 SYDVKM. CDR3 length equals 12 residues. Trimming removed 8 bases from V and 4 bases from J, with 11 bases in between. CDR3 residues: CASLQGAETQYF. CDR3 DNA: TGTGCCAGCCTACAGGGTGCAGAGACCCAGTACTTC.

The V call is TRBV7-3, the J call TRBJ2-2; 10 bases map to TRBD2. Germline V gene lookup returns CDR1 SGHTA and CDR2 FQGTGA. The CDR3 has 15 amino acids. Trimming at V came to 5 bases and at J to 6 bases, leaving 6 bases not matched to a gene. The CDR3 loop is CASSPGTSVAGELFF. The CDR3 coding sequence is TGTGCCAGCAGCCCCGGGACTAGCGTCGCCGGGGAGCTGTTTTTT. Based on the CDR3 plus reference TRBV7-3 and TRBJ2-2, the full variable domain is GAGVSQTPSNKVTEKGKYVELRCDPISGHTALYWYRQSLGQGPEFLIYFQGTGAADDSGLPNDRFFAVRPEGSVSTLKIQRTERGDSAVYLCASSPGTSVAGELFFGEGSRLTVL.

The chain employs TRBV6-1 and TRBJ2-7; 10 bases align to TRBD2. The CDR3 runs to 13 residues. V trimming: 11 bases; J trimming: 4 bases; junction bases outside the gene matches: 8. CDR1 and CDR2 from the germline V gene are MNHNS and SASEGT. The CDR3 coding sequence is TGTGCCTCCCGAGGGACTAGCGTGTACGAGCAGTACTTC. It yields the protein CASRGTSVYEQYF.

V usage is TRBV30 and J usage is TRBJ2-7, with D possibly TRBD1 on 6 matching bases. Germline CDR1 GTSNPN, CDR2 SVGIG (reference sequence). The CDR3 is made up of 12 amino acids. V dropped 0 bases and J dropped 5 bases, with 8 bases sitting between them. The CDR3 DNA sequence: TGTGCCTGGAGTGTACAGGGTCACGAGCAGTACTTC. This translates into CAWSVQGHEQYF.

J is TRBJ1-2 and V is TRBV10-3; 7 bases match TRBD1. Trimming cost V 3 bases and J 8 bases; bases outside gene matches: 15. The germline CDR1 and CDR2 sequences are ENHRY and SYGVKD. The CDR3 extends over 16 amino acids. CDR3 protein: CAISDPGTDGGSGYTF. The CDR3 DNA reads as TGTGCCATCAGTGATCCAGGGACAGATGGGGGTAGCGGCTACACCTTC.

CDR3 sequence (DNA): TGTGCCAGCGAACCGGGACAGAGCTACGAGCAGTACTTC. It translates to CASEPGQSYEQYF. The J gene is TRBJ2-7, the V gene TRBV28; TRBD1 aligns across 7 bases. V trimming: 8 bases; J trimming: 3 bases; junction bases outside the gene matches: 7. The CDR3 is 13 residues long. The V gene's germline CDR1 is MDHEN and CDR2 SYDVKM.

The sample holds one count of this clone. The CDR3 DNA reads as TGCGCCAGCATTTTCTGCCGGAGGTGGGGACAGAGGTCTGGAAACACCATATATTTT. It specifies CASIFCRRWGQRSGNTIYF. The genes are TRBV10-1 and TRBJ1-3; 7 nucleotides agree with TRBD1. The CDR3 consists of 19 residues. J was trimmed by 1 base and V by 7 bases; bases with no gene match: 19. The V gene's germline CDR1 is WNHNN and CDR2 SYGVQD (reference sequence).

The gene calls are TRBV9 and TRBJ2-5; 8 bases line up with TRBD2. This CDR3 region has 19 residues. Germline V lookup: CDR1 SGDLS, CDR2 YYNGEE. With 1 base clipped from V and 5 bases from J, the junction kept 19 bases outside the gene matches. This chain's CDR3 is CASSVRALGSRTSPETQYF. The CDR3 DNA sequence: TGTGCCAGCAGCGTAAGGGCGCTTGGTTCTCGGACTAGCCCGGAGACCCAGTACTTC.

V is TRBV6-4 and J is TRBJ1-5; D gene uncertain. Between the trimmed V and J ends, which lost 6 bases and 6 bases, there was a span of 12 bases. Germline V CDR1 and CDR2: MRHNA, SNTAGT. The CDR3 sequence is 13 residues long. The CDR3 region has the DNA TGTGCCAGCAGACGGAGGAGGAGTCAGCCCCAGCATTTT. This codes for CASRRRRSQPQHF.

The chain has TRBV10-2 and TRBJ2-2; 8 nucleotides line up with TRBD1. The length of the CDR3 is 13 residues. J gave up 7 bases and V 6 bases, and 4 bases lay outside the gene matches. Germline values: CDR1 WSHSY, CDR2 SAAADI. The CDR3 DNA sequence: TGCGCCAGCAGGCAGGGGGCGGTCGGGGAGCTGTTTTTT. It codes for CASRQGAVGELFF.

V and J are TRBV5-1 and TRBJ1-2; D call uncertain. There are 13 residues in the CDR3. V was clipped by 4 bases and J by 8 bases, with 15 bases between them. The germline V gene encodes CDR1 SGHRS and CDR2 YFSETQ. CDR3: CASSPKPDLGYTF. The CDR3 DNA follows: TGCGCCAGCAGCCCCAAACCTGACTTAGGCTACACCTTC.

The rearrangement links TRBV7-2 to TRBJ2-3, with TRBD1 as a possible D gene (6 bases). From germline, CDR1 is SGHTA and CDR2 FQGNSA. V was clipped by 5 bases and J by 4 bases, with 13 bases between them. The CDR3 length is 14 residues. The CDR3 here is CASSTQGRADTQYF. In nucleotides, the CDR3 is TGTGCCAGCAGCACACAGGGACGTGCAGATACGCAGTATTTT.

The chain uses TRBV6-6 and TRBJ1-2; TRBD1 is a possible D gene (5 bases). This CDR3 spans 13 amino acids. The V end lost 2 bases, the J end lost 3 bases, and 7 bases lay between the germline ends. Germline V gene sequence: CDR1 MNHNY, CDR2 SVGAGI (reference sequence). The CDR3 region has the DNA TGTGCCAGCAGTTACGAGACAGACTATGGCTACACCTTC. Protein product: CASSYETDYGYTF.

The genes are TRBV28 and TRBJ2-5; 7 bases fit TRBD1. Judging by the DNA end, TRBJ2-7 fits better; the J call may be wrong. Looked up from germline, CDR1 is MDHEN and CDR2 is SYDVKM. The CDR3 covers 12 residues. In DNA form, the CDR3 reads TGTGCCAGCAACTCAGGGGGCTACGAGCAGTACTTC. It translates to CASNSGGYEQYF.

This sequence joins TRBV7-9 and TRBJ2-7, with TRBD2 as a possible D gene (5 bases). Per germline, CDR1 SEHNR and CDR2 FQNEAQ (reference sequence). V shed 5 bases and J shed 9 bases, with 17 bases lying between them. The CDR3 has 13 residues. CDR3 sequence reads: CASSNAGEGGQYF. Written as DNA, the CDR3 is TGTGCCAGCAGCAACGCGGGTGAGGGTGGGCAGTACTTC.

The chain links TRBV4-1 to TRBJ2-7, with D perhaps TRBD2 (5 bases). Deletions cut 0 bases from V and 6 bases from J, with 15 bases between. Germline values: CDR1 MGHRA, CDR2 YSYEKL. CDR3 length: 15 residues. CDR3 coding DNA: TGCGCCAGCAGCCAAGATCCGTCCGGGAAGGGCGAGCAGTACTTC. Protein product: CASSQDPSGKGEQYF.

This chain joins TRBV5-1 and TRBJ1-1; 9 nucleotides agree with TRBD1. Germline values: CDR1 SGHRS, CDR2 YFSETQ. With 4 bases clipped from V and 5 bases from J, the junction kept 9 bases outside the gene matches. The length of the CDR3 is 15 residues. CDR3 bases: TGCGCCAGCAGCCCACAACAGGGGGCAGGGACTGAAGCTTTCTTT. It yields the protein CASSPQQGAGTEAFF.

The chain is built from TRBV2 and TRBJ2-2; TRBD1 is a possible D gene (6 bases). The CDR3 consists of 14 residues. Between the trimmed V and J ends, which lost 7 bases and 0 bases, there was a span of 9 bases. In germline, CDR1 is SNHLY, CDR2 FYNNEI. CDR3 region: CASKQGANTGELFF. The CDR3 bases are TGTGCCAGCAAACAGGGTGCGAACACCGGGGAGCTGTTTTTT.

This CDR3 reads CASSQDSNRPEQYF. In DNA, the CDR3 is TGCGCCAGCAGCCAAGATAGTAATCGCCCCGAGCAGTACTTC. This chain joins TRBV4-1 and TRBJ2-7; D uncertain. The CDR3 totals 14 residues. Germline-derived CDR1 and CDR2 are MGHRA and YSYEKL. Trimming shortened V by 0 bases and J by 6 bases, and 12 bases separated the two germline ends.

This chain's CDR3 is CASSSMNRGTNEKLFF. The DNA for the CDR3 is TGTGCCAGCAGCTCAATGAACCGAGGAACTAATGAAAAACTGTTTTTT. The J gene is TRBJ1-4, the V gene TRBV7-8; D ambiguous. CDR3 length equals 16 residues. Germline lookup yields CDR1 SGHVS and CDR2 FQNEAQ. V lost 4 bases and J 1 base, leaving 13 bases between the germline ends.

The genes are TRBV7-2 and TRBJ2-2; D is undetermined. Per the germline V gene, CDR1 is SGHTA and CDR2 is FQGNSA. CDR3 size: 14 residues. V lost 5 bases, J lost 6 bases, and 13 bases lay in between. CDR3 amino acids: CASSPIWGSGELFF. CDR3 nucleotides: TGTGCCAGCAGCCCTATTTGGGGATCCGGGGAGCTGTTTTTT.